This paragraph reports one T cell receptor beta chain. This entry comes from a study of blood T cell repertoires in COVID-19. The V gene's germline CDR1 is SGDLS and CDR2 YYNGEE. CDR3 size: 14 residues. V was pared by 0 bases and J by 1 base, with 7 bases between. The repertoire was sequenced with immunoSEQ multiplex PCR; TCRdb's copy has only in-frame clones and lacks some. The sample includes 79,000 or so clones, about 86% of them seen just once. Sequenced: peripheral blood. The source is a human donor in a cohort sampled during active COVID-19. The chain combines TRBV9 with TRBJ2-5; D gene uncertain. The CDR3 DNA follows: TGTGCCAGCAGCGTAGCGCGTTTCCAAGAGACCCAGTACTTC. Its translation is CASSVARFQETQYF.